The rows below give T cell receptor beta chains drawn from one sample of a study of blood T cells in healthy people across ages. TCRdb recomputed calls from the 5' RACE reads with MiXCR, one row per CDR3 protein. The profile shows fewer than 900,000 distinct CDR3 sequences, roughly 47% of them singletons. Sequencing was done on a sample of blood. The receptors were sampled from a woman aged 60-75 years in good health. CDR3s include the opening cysteine and the closing phenylalanine or tryptophan. Fields, in order: V gene, CDR3 length, J gene, CDR3 protein.

V: TRBV20-1; length: 15; J: TRBJ1-2; CDR3: CSARPWTGGGYGYTF
V: TRBV29-1; length: 16; J: TRBJ2-5; CDR3: CSVRKGLAGLQETQYF
V: TRBV7-2; length: 16; J: TRBJ2-2; CDR3: CASTSNRGKNTGELFF
V: TRBV4-3; length: 17; J: TRBJ2-1; CDR3: CASSRTTGTGRVNEQFF
V: TRBV4-3; length: 16; J: TRBJ2-1; CDR3: CASSQDPLASGNEQFF
V: TRBV20-1; length: 14; J: TRBJ1-4; CDR3: CSASFGTANEKLFF
V: TRBV2; length: 13; J: TRBJ2-3; CDR3: CASSERVTDTQYF
V: TRBV7-2; length: 16; J: TRBJ2-7; CDR3: CASSLVAAASSYEQYF
V: TRBV27; length: 16; J: TRBJ1-6; CDR3: CASSYGTGGGNSPLHF
V: TRBV20-1; length: 15; J: TRBJ2-5; CDR3: CSARVAGDRSETQYF
V: TRBV27; length: 15; J: TRBJ1-5; CDR3: CASSRTGGSNQPQHF
V: TRBV20-1; length: 15; J: TRBJ2-7; CDR3: CSATLTGESGYEQYF
V: TRBV7-2; length: 16; J: TRBJ2-7; CDR3: CASSSPGMVGGYEQYF
V: TRBV4-1; length: 16; J: TRBJ2-1; CDR3: CASSQEKGGPGNEQFF
V: TRBV20-1; length: 12; J: TRBJ2-7; CDR3: CSAGDLAYEQYF
V: TRBV9; length: 15; J: TRBJ1-1; CDR3: CANSVQDGMNTEAFF
V: TRBV11-3; length: 12; J: TRBJ1-2; CDR3: CASRKSNYGYTF
V: TRBV4-2; length: 16; J: TRBJ2-4; CDR3: CASSHWGQGTKNIQYF
V: TRBV10-3; length: 16; J: TRBJ2-1; CDR3: CAISLGLAGAYNEQFF
V: TRBV7-2; length: 15; J: TRBJ2-4; CDR3: CASSFAGQGLGIQYF
V: TRBV6-6; length: 14; J: TRBJ1-6; CDR3: CASSYSGQNSPLHF
V: TRBV5-1; length: 12; J: TRBJ2-1; CDR3: CASSNQGGEQFF
V: TRBV12-3/TRBV12-4; length: 13; J: TRBJ1-5; CDR3: CASCAARNQPQHF
V: TRBV20-1; length: 13; J: TRBJ2-3; CDR3: CSARSGFGNTQYF
V: TRBV11-1; length: 16; J: TRBJ2-5; CDR3: CASGGTGTSGKKTQYF
V: TRBV12-3/TRBV12-4; length: 12; J: TRBJ1-1; CDR3: CASSFPGNEAFF
V: TRBV18; length: 15; J: TRBJ2-1; CDR3: CASSRETGGIDEQFF
V: TRBV20-1; length: 17; J: TRBJ2-1; CDR3: CSALRLAGGQSYNEQFF
V: TRBV27; length: 15; J: TRBJ1-2; CDR3: CASSFRGQIHYGYTF
V: TRBV7-4; length: 10; J: TRBJ2-3; CDR3: CASSPNTQYF
V: TRBV12-3/TRBV12-4; length: 13; J: TRBJ2-2; CDR3: CASSLRLAGELFF
V: TRBV29-1; length: 14; J: TRBJ1-2; CDR3: CSVAAGTGGCGYTF
V: TRBV11-2; length: 16; J: TRBJ2-7; CDR3: CASSYVGRGPSYEQYF
V: TRBV5-1; length: 14; J: TRBJ2-4; CDR3: CASSTSAAKNIQYF
V: TRBV11-2; length: 15; J: TRBJ2-3; CDR3: CASSGPGQNTDTQYF
V: TRBV6-1; length: 16; J: -; CDR3: CASRSLTTAPGYEQYF
V: TRBV27; length: 15; J: TRBJ2-7; CDR3: CASSFSGRAAYEQYF
V: TRBV7-2; length: 15; J: TRBJ2-7; CDR3: CASSSQAEGPYEQYF
V: TRBV29-1; length: 14; J: TRBJ1-2; CDR3: CSVVSRGHDYGYTF
V: TRBV9; length: 13; J: TRBJ1-1; CDR3: CASSGSRAREAFF